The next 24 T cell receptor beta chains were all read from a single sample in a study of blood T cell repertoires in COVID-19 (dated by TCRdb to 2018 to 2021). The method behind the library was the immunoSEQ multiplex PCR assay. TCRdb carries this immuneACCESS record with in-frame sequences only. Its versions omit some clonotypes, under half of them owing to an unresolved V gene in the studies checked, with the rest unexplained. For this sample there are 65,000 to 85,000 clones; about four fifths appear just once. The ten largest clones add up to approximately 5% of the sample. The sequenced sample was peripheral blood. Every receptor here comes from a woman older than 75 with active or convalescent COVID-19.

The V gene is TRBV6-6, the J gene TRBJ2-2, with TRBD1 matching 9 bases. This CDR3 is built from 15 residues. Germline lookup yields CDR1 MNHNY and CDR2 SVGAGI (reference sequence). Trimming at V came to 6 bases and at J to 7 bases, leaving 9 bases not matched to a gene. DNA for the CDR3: TGTGCCAGCAGGTCCCACAGGGGGCGGAGCGGGGAGCTGTTTTTT. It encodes CASRSHRGRSGELFF.

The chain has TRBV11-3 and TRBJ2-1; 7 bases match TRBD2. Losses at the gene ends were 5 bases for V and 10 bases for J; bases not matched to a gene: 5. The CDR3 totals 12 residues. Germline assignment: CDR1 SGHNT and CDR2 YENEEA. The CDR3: CASSPREGEQFF. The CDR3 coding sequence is TGTGCCAGCAGCCCCAGGGAGGGGGAGCAGTTCTTC.

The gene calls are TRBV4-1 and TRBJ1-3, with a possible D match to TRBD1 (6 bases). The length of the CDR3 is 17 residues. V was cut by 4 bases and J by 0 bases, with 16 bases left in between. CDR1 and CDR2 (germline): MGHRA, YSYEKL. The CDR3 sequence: CASSRTRGGLSGNTIYF. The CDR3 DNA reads TGCGCCAGCAGCCGGACCCGCGGGGGGCTCTCTGGAAACACCATATATTTT.

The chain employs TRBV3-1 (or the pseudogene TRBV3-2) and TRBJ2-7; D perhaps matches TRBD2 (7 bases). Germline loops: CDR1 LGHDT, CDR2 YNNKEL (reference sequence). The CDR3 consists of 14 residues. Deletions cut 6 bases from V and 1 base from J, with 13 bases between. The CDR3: CASSRKGGSYEQYF. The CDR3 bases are TGTGCCAGCAGTCGCAAGGGGGGGTCCTACGAGCAGTACTTC.

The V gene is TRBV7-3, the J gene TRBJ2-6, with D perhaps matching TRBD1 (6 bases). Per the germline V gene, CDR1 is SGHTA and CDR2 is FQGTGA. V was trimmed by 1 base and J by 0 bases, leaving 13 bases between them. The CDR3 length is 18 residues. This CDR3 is CASSLRGHTRSGANVLTF. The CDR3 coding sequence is TGTGCCAGCAGCTTAAGGGGACACACACGCTCTGGGGCCAACGTCCTGACTTTC.

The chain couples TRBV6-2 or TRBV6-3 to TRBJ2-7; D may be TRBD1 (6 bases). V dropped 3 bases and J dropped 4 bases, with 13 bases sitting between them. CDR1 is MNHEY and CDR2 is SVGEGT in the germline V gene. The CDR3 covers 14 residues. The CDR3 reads CASSYQGLYYEQYF. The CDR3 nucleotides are TGTGCCAGCAGTTATCAGGGGTTGTATTACGAGCAGTACTTC.

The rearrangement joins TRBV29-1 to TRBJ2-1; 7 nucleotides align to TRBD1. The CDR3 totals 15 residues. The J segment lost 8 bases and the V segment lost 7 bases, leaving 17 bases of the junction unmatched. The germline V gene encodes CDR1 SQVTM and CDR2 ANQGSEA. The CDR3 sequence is CSALRGQLSSDEQFF. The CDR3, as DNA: TGCAGCGCCCTCAGGGGACAGCTAAGTAGCGATGAGCAGTTCTTC.

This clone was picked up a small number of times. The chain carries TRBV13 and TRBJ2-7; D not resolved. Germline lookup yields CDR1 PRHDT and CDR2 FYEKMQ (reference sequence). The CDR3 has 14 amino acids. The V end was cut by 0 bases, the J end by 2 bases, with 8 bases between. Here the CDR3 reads CASSLGLKTYEQYF. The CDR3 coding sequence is TGTGCCAGCAGCTTAGGCCTAAAAACCTACGAGCAGTACTTC.

CDR3 coding DNA: TGCGCCAGCAGCCAAGATGGGGCTAGCGGGGAGACCTCCTACGAGCAGTACTTC. This sequence encodes CASSQDGASGETSYEQYF. This chain connects TRBV4-3 to TRBJ2-7, with 9 bases fitting TRBD2. V shed 0 bases and J 0 bases; nucleotides not matched to a gene: 9. The germline V gene encodes CDR1 LGHNA and CDR2 YSLEER. The CDR3 runs 18 residues.

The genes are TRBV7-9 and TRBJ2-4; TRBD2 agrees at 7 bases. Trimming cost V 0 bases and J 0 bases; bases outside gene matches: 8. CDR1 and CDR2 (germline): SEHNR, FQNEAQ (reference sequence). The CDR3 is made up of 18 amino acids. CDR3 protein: CASSLAPGVAGAKNIQYF. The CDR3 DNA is TGTGCCAGCAGCTTAGCTCCCGGGGTAGCGGGAGCCAAAAACATTCAGTACTTC.

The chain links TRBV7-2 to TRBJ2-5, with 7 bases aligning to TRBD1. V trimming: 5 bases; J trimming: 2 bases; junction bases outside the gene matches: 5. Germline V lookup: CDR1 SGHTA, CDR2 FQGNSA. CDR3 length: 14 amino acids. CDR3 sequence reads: CASSEWDRQETQYF. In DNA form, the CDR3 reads TGTGCCAGCAGCGAATGGGACAGACAAGAGACCCAGTACTTC.

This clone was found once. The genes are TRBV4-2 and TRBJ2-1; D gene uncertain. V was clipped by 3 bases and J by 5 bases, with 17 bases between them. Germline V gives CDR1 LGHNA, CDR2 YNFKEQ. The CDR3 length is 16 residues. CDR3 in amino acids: CASSHSSGARDNEQFF. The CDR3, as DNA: TGTGCCAGCAGCCATTCGAGTGGAGCTAGAGACAATGAGCAGTTCTTC.

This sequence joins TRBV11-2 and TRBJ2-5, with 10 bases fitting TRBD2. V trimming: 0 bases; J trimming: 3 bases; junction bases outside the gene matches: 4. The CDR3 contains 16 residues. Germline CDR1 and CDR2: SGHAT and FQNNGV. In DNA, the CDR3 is TGTGCCAGCAGCTTAGATTCCCTAGCGGGGGAAGAGACCCAGTACTTC. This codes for CASSLDSLAGEETQYF.

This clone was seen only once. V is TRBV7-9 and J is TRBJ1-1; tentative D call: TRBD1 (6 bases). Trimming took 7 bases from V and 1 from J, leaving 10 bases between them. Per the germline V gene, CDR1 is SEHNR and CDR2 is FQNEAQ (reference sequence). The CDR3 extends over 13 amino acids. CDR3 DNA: TGTGCCAGCACCGTAGGGGGGAACACTGAAGCTTTCTTT. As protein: CASTVGGNTEAFF.

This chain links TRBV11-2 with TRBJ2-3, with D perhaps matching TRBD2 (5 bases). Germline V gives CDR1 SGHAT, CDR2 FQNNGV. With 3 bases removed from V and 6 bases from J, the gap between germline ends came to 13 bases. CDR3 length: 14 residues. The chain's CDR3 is CASSLGVGGDTQYF. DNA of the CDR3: TGTGCCAGCAGCTTGGGAGTAGGCGGGGATACGCAGTATTTT.

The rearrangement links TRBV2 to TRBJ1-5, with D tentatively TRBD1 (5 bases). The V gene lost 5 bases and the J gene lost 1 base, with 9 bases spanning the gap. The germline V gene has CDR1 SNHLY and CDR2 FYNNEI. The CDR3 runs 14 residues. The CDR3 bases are TGTGCCAGCAGTTGGGGCTCGAGCAATCAGCCCCAGCATTTT. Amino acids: CASSWGSSNQPQHF. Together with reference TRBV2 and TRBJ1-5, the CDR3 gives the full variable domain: EPEVTQTPSHQVTQMGQEVILRCVPISNHLYFYWYRQILGQKVEFLVSFYNNEISEKSEIFDDQFSVERPDGSNFTLKIRSTKLEDSAMYFCASSWGSSNQPQHFGDGTRLSIL.

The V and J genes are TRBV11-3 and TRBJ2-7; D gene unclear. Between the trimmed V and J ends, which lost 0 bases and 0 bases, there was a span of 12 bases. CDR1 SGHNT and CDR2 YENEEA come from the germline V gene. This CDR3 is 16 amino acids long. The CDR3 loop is CASSLEALLSSYEQYF. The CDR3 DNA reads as TGTGCCAGCAGCTTAGAAGCGCTCTTGAGCTCCTACGAGCAGTACTTC. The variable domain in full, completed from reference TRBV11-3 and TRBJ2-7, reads EAGVVQSPRYKIIEKKQPVAFWCNPISGHNTLYWYLQNLGQGPELLIRYENEEAVDDSQLPKDRFSAERLKGVDSTLKIQPAELGDSAVYLCASSLEALLSSYEQYFGPGTRLTVT.

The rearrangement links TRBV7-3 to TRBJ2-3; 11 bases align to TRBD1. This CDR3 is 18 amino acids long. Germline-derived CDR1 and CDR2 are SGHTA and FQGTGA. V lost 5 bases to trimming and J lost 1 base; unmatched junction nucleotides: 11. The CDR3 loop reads CASSPRTGGRSGTDTQYF. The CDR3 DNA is TGTGCCAGCAGCCCACGGACAGGGGGCCGGTCTGGCACAGATACGCAGTATTTT.

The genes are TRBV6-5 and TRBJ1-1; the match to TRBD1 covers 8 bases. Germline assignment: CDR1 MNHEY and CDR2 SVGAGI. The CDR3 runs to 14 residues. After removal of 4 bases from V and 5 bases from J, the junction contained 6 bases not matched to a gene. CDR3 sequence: CASSSTGAGTEAFF. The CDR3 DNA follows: TGTGCCAGCAGTTCGACAGGGGCTGGGACTGAAGCTTTCTTT.

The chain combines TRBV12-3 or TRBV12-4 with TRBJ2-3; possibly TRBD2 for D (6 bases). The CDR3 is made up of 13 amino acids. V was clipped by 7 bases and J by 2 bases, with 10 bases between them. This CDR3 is CASKASDTDTQYF. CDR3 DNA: TGTGCCAGCAAGGCTAGCGACACAGATACGCAGTATTTT.

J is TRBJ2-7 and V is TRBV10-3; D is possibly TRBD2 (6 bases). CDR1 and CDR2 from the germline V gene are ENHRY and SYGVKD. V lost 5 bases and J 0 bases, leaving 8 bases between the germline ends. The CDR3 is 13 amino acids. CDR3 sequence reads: CAISTDYSYEQYF. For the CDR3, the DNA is TGTGCCATCAGTACGGACTACTCCTACGAGCAGTACTTC.

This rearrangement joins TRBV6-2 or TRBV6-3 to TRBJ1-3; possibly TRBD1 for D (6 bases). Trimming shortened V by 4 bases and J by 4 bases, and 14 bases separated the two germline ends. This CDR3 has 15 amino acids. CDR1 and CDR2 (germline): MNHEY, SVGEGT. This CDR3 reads CASSSTTGIGNTIYF. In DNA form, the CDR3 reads TGTGCCAGCAGTTCAACAACAGGGATCGGAAACACCATATATTTT.

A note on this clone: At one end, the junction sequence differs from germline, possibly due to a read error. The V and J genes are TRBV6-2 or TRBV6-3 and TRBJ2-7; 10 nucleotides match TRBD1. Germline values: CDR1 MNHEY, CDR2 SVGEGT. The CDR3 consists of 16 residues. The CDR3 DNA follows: TGTGCCAGCAGTCACTCTTTCGGGACAGGGGTTTTGCAGCAGTACTTC. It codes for CASSHSFGTGVLQQYF.

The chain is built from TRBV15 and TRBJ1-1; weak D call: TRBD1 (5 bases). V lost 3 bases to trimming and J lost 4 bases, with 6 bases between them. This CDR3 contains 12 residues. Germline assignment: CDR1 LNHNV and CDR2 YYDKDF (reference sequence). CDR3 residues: CATSRQGTEAFF. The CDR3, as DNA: TGTGCCACCAGCAGGCAGGGCACTGAAGCTTTCTTT. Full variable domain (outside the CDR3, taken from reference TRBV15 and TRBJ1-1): DAMVIQNPRYQVTQFGKPVTLSCSQTLNHNVMYWYQQKSSQAPKLLFHYYDKDFNNEADTPDNFQSRRPNTSFCFLDIRSPGLGDTAMYLCATSRQGTEAFFGQGTRLTVV.